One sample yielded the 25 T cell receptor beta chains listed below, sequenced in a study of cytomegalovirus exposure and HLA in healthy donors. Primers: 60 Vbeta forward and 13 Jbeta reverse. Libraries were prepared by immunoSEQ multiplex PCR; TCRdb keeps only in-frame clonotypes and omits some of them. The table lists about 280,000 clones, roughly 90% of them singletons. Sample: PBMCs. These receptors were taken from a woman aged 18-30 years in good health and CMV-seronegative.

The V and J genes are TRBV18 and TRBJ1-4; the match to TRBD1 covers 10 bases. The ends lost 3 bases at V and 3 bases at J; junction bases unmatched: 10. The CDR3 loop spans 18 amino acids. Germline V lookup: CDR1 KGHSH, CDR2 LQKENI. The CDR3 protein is CASSPRRDRGFANEKLFF. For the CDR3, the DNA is TGTGCCAGCTCACCCCGCCGGGACAGGGGATTTGCTAATGAAAAACTGTTTTTT.

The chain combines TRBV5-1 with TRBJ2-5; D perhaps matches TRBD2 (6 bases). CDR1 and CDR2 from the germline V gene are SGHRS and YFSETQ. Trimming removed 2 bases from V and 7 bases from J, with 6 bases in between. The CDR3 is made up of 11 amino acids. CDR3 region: CASSFGGTQYF. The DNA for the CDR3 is TGCGCCAGCAGCTTCGGGGGGACCCAGTACTTC.

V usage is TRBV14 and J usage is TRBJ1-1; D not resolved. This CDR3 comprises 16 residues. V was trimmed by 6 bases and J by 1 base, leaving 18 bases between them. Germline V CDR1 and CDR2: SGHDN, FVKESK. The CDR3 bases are TGTGCCAGCAGTCCTCTCGCGGTGGCCCCGAACACTGAAGCTTTCTTT. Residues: CASSPLAVAPNTEAFF. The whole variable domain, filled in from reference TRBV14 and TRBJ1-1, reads EAGVTQFPSHSVIEKGQTVTLRCDPISGHDNLYWYRRVMGKEIKFLLHFVKESKQDESGMPNNRFLAERTGGTYSTLKVQPAELEDSGVYFCASSPLAVAPNTEAFFGQGTRLTVV.

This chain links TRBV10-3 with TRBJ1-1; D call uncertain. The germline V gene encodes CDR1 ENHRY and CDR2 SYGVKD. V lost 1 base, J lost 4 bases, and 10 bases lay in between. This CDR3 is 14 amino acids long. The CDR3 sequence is CAISELAGSTEAFF. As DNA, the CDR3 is TGTGCCATCAGTGAGTTGGCCGGGAGCACTGAAGCTTTCTTT.

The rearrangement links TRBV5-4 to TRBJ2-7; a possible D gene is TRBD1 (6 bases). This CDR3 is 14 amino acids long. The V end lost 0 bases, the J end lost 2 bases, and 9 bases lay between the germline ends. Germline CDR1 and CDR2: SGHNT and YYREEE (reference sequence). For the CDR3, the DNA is TGTGCCAGCAGCTTGGACGAGGGGGCCTACGAGCAGTACTTC. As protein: CASSLDEGAYEQYF.

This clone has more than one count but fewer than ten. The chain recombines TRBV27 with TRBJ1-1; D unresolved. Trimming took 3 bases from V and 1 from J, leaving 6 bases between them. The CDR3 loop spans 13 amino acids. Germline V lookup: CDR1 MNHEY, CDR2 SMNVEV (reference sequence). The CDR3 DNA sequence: TGTGCCAGCAGTTTGAACAGGAACACTGAAGCTTTCTTT. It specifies CASSLNRNTEAFF.

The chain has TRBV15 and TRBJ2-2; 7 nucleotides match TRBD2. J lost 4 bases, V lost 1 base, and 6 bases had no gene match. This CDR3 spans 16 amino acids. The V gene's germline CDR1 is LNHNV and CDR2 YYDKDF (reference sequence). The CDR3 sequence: CATSRVGGDPTGELFF. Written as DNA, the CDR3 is TGTGCCACCAGCAGAGTGGGGGGGGACCCCACCGGGGAGCTGTTTTTT. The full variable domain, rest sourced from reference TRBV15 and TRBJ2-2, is DAMVIQNPRYQVTQFGKPVTLSCSQTLNHNVMYWYQQKSSQAPKLLFHYYDKDFNNEADTPDNFQSRRPNTSFCFLDIRSPGLGDTAMYLCATSRVGGDPTGELFFGEGSRLTVL.

CDR3 sequence reads: CASSAIANYGYTF. The CDR3 bases are TGTGCCAGCAGCGCCATAGCTAACTATGGCTACACCTTC. The V and J genes are TRBV5-4 and TRBJ1-2; D unclear. V was trimmed by 4 bases and J by 0 bases, leaving 7 bases between them. Looked up from germline, CDR1 is SGHNT and CDR2 is YYREEE (reference sequence). CDR3 length: 13 amino acids.

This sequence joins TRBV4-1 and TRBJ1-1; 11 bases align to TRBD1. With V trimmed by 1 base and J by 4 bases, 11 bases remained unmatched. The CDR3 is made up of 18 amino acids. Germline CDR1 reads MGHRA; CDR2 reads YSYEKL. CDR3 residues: CASSQAFGQGAVGTEAFF. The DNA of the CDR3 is TGCGCCAGCAGCCAAGCTTTTGGACAGGGGGCCGTTGGCACTGAAGCTTTCTTT.

CDR3 sequence reads: CASSATDRVTDEQYF. The CDR3 nucleotides read TGTGCCAGCAGCGCAACCGACAGGGTAACGGACGAGCAGTACTTC. V usage is TRBV9 and J usage is TRBJ2-7; 7 bases match TRBD1. CDR3 length: 15 amino acids. Germline CDR1 reads SGDLS; CDR2 reads YYNGEE. The V and J ends lost 3 bases and 5 bases, in that order; junction bases with no gene match: 11.

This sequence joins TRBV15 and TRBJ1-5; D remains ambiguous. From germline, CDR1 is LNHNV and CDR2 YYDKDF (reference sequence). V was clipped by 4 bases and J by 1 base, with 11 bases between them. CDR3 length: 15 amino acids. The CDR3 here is CATSINRGSNQPQHF. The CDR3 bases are TGTGCCACCAGCATCAACCGGGGAAGCAATCAGCCCCAGCATTTT.

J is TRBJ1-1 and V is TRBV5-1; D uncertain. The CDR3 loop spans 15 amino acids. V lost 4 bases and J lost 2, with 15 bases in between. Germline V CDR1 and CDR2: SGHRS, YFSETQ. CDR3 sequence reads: CASSLYSPPNTEAFF. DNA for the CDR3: TGCGCCAGCAGCCTGTATAGCCCTCCAAACACTGAAGCTTTCTTT.

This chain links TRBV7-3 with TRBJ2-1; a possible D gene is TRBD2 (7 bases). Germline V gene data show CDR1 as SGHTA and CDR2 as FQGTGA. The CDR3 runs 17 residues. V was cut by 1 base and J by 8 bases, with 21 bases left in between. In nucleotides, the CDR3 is TGTGCCAGCAGCTTAATGGGGGCTCGCGGGGGTTTGGATGAGCAGTTCTTC. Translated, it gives CASSLMGARGGLDEQFF.

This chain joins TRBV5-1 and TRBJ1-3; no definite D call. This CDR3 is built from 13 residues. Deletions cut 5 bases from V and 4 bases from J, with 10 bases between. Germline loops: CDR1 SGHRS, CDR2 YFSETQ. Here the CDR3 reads CASSPILGNTIYF. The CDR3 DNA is TGCGCCAGCAGTCCTATCTTAGGAAACACCATATATTTT.

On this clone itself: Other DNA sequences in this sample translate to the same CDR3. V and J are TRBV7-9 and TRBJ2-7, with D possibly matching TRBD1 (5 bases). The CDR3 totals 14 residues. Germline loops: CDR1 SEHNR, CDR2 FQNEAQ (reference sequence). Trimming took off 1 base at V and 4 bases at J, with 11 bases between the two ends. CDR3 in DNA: TGTGCCAGCAGCTTAGAAGGGGCGATTTACGAGCAGTACTTC. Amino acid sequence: CASSLEGAIYEQYF.

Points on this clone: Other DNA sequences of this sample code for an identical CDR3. CDR3 nucleotide sequence: TGCAGCGTAGCGGGGGGGAGCACAGATACGCAGTATTTT. Residues: CSVAGGSTDTQYF. The chain combines TRBV29-1 with TRBJ2-3; 10 bases match TRBD2. The germline gives CDR1 SQVTM, CDR2 ANQGSEA. The V and J ends lost 6 bases and 0 bases, in that order; junction bases with no gene match: 0. The CDR3 runs to 13 residues.

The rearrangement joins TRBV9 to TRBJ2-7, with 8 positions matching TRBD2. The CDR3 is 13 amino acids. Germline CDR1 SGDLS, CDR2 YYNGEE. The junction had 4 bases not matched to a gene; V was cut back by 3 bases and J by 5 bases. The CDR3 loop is CASSAGGQDEQYF. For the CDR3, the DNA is TGTGCCAGCAGCGCGGGGGGGCAAGACGAGCAGTACTTC.

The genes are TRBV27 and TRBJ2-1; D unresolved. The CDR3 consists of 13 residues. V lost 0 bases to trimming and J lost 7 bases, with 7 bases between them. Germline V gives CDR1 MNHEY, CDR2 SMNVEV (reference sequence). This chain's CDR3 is CASSLSLGNEQFF. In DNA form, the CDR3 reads TGTGCCAGCAGTTTATCGCTCGGGAATGAGCAGTTCTTC.

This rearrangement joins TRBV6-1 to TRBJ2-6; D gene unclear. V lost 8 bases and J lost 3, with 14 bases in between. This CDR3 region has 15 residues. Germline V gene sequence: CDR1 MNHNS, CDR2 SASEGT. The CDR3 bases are TGTGCCAGCCATAGTTTAGCACTTGGGGCCAACGTCCTGACTTTC. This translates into CASHSLALGANVLTF.

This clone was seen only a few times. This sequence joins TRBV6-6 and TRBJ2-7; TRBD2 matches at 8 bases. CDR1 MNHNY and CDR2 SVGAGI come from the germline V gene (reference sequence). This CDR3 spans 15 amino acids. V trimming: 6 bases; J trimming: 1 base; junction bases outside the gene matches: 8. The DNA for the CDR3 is TGTGCCAGCAGCTCCAGCGGGGGCGTATCCTACGAGCAGTACTTC. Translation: CASSSSGGVSYEQYF.

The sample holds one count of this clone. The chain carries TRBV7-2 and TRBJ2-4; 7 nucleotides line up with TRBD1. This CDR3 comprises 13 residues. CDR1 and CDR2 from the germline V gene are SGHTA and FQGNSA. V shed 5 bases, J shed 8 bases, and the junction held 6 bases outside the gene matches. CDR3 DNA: TGTGCCAGCAGCCTTATTCAGGGGGACATTCAGTACTTC. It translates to CASSLIQGDIQYF.

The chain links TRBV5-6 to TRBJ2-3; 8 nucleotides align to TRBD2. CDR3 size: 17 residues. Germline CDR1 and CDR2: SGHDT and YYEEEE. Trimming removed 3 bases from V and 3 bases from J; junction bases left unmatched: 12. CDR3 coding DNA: TGTGCCAGCAGCTCCTTTGTTGGGACTAGTAGGACAGATACGCAGTATTTT. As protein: CASSSFVGTSRTDTQYF.

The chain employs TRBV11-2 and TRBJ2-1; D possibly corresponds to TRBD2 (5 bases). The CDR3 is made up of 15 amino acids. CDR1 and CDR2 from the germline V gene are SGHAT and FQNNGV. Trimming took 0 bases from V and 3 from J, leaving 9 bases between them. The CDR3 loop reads CASSLDGLNYNEQFF. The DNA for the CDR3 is TGTGCCAGCAGCTTAGATGGACTCAACTACAATGAGCAGTTCTTC.

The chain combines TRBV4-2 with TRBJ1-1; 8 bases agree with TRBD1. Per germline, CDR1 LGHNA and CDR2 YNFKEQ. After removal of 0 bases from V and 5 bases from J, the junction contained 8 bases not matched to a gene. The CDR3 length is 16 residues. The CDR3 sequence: CASSQDVQGGKTEAFF. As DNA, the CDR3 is TGTGCCAGCAGCCAAGATGTACAGGGGGGGAAGACTGAAGCTTTCTTT.

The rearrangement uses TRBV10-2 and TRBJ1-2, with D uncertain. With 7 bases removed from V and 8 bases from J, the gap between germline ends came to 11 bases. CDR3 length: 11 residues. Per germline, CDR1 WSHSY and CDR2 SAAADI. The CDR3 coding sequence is TGCGCCAGCATAGTGTCGGGGGGCTACACCTTC. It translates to CASIVSGGYTF.